The present entry profiles one TCR beta chain with its context. The antigen is undetermined. Sorting from PBMCs produced CD4+ and CD8+ T cells. Reverse transcription of extracted RNA yielded cDNA, which provided the sequencing template. Clones were read by immunoSEQ multiplex PCR, and TCRdb kept only the in-frame ones, dropping some. The sample includes 150,000 to 200,000 clones, approximately 60% of them seen just once. This sample is part of a study of CD8+ T cells in alopecia areata. The CDR3 length is 12 residues. The germline gives CDR1 SQVTM, CDR2 ANQGSEA. V was clipped by 3 bases and J by 3 bases, with 6 bases between them. Whole-study results and caveats: There were also resident alphabeta T cells of normal skin sequenced in scalp samples. Mice gave a clearer picture of TCR sharing than patients did, possibly for HLA-related reasons. Relative to normal scalp, lesional scalp, especially alopecia totalis/universalis, showed higher clonality.

The sequence was obtained from a human donor in good health. The sequenced material came from CD4+ T cells sorted from blood. The chain employs TRBV29-1 and TRBJ2-1; D unresolved. Here the CDR3 DNA reads TGCAGCGTTGAGTGGGGCTACAATGAGCAGTTCTTC. It codes for CSVEWGYNEQFF.